This paragraph covers one T cell receptor (beta chain) sequence. This clone's antigen is unknown. Qualities for individual bases were not recorded, and no much larger clone is one base off. This sample stems from a study of cytomegalovirus exposure and HLA in healthy donors (dated 2017 in TCRdb). In terms of the full investigation: An earlier analysis of several hundred of the donors reported approximately 280 Gb of sequence data and 117 million unique TCR beta sequences obtained from 180 million or so T cells. An early release that covered 640 HLA-typed donors contained around 330 gigabases of sequencing data and roughly 84 million unique TCR sequences. The genetic ancestry cluster associated with self-reported Caucasian donors included about 81% of the roughly 410 genotyped donors. The aim of the study was to test whether cataloging public T cell receptors could identify signatures of past pathogen exposure. The T cell repertoires of around 730 subjects were profiled by immunosequencing and related to cytomegalovirus serostatus. In addition to the first cohort of roughly 700 subjects, a separate validation cohort of 120 different subjects was used. High-throughput TCR immunosequencing, statistical association of individual TCRs with disease status, and machine learning were combined to predict cytomegalovirus infection status. A later analysis re-analyzed previously published TCR beta repertoires from 500 to 700 donors and added high-resolution HLA genotyping to study TCR occurrence patterns. In the later analysis, no new phenotypic data were used to find candidate immune exposures; instead, reliance was placed on TCR beta sequences and their occurrence across donors. An earlier analysis of roughly 600 of the donors used high-throughput TCR beta sequencing to judge whether each TCR beta V gene segment behaved as functional or pseudogenic. Alongside the repertoire data, information on donor age, sex, ethnicity and CMV serostatus was compiled. A later genetic analysis took genome-wide SNP genotypes for about 55% of the 666 donors and used that subset as a discovery cohort. Every discovery cohort repertoire had been produced on one sequencing platform. Class I and class II HLA loci were covered by the typing at four-digit resolution. Typing coverage differed by locus: A, B, C, DRB1 and DQB1 were typed in roughly 629-630 donors, DQA1 in 500 to 550, DPA1 in around 610, and DPB1 in just under 490. About five DR-DQ haplotypes were handled as single units for association and clustering because linkage in the cohort was strong. Among some 410 genotyped donors of the cohort, an average of around 250,000 unique TCR beta nucleotide sequences was sequenced per donor, of which 15% to 20% were non-productive.

Receptor amplification or capture employed the immunoSEQ multiplex PCR assay. A mixture of 60 forward primers for TCR Vbeta segments and 13 reverse primers for TCR Jbeta segments was used in the multiplex PCR. A multiplex PCR assay on genomic DNA amplified the CDR3 region of rearranged TCR beta genes. Amplified TCR beta libraries were sequenced as 87-base-pair reads on the Illumina HiSeq System. On the study's bioinformatics: A later analysis counted 65 million to 90 million unique TCR beta chains across the 666 repertoires, and roughly 9.9 million of these chains were shared by at least two donors. Raw reads were error-corrected and collapsed into unique sequences with a nearest-neighbor algorithm that merged closely related sequences to remove PCR and sequencing errors. V, D and J gene segments were assigned by aligning CDR3 sequences to IMGT reference sequences. For a sequence to be retained, at least a six-nucleotide match to both a V gene segment and a J gene segment was required. Rearrangements were classified as productive when the CDR3 lacked stop codons and remained in frame with V and J, and all other rearrangements were classified as non-productive. CDR3 was defined by IMGT convention, running from the second conserved V-encoded cysteine to the conserved J-encoded phenylalanine. Sequences without an unambiguous match to a single V gene segment were excluded from the earlier analysis of about 640 of the donors. In an earlier analysis of roughly 500 of the donors, V segments were called functional above 56.7% productive rearrangements and were called segregating when the between-donor standard deviation exceeded 5%. A statistical classification framework was developed to diagnose cytomegalovirus status using the catalog of TCR beta chain sequences. In a later analysis, V and J genes were assigned by comparing TCR nucleotide sequences against IMGT/GENE-DB human TR gene sequences. In a later analysis, CDR3 sequences and most-parsimonious VDJ recombination scenarios were assigned using the TCRdist pipeline. In a later analysis, each TCR beta chain was defined by its CDR3 amino acid sequence together with its V-gene family, and reads without a unique V-gene family were excluded. As a way to deal with suspected cross-contamination and a sequencing artifact, a later analysis dropped approximately 590 nucleotide sequences that were highly shared and had low generation probability. In a later analysis, a clonal expansion index for each public chain was calculated from normalized within-repertoire ranks of inferred template counts. In a later analysis, generation probabilities were computed using a VDJ recombination model fitted to out-of-frame rearrangements, and the results were checked against IGoR. In a later analysis, hypergeometric tests were used to score TCR-TCR, TCR-HLA and TCR-CMV co-occurrence, with a repertoire-size bias correction applied to TCR pairs. In a later analysis, false discovery rates were estimated by permuting HLA or CMV assignments 20 times. A later analysis grouped co-occurring TCRs with DBSCAN, adding TCRdist sequence similarity when clustering within HLA-allele-positive subsets. Repertoires with fewer than 30,000 or more than 120,000 public chains, plus five repertoires with anomalous nucleotide sharing, were excluded from co-occurrence clustering. TCRdb provides this immuneACCESS table in a form limited to in-frame rearrangements. Some clones are lacking; in checked studies, under half of them reflect an unresolved V gene, and why the rest are absent is not known. For V, J and clone size, that table is used; D and trimming come from the DNA. This sample holds tens of thousands of clones; less than 75% were observed only once. The ten biggest clones cover 5% to 6% of the sample.

Results and caveats for the whole study, not just this receptor: Compared with equally common non-associated chains, HLA-associated TCR beta chains in a later analysis were more clonally expanded and had lower generation probabilities. Strong co-occurrence of HLA alleles, especially DR and DQ, made assigning TCR associations to individual alleles difficult. According to a later analysis, TCR association rates differed among HLA loci, with DRB1 alleles showing the most associated TCRs and HLA-C alleles showing the fewest. V-gene and J-gene trimming of TCR beta chains was associated with a missense DCLRE1C variant in a later genetic analysis, and the association was replicated in an independent cohort. The authors suggested that the approach could potentially be extended to other disease states and immunological phenotypes. According to a later genetic analysis, donors in an Asian-associated ancestry cluster had fewer N-insertions in productive TCRs than the roughly 700-donor mean. In vitro tests confirmed that a few of the cytomegalovirus-associated TCR beta chains recognize cytomegalovirus antigens. Most CMV-associated TCR beta chains appeared to be HLA-restricted in a later analysis, and the HLA associations seemed to be driven largely by CMV exposure. The study gave a list of some 150 TCR beta chains associated with cytomegalovirus. Correlated functional status among segregating V segments might be attributable to linkage disequilibrium, but an unknown experimental factor could not be ruled out. The cohort was sequenced for TCR beta chains only, and without alpha or paired-chain data the features that could be detected were limited. A later analysis reported that several top co-occurrence clusters appeared linked to parvovirus B19, influenza, CMV and Epstein-Barr virus. Because HLA typing was unavailable for some donors at each locus, only the typed subset was used in association tests. Over 15 rarely observed V segments, including chromosome 9 orphons, were excluded from the earlier analysis of approximately 600 of the donors because counts were too low. The sequencing pipeline was judged likely to have produced a cluster of highly shared sequence variants as a technical artifact. Cytomegalovirus status was reported to be diagnosed by the classifier with high specificity and sensitivity in both the original and validation cohorts. The presence/absence analyses assumed that sequencing depth was roughly uniform across donors, and that assumption may not be true. Broadly in line with IMGT annotations, most TCR beta V segments showed up in productive rearrangements about 87% or about 30% of the time in an earlier analysis of about 500 of the donors. A later analysis associated some 17,000 TCR beta sequences with specific HLA alleles at a false discovery rate of 0.05. A further reported finding was that TCR beta sequences accurately predicted the HLA-A and HLA-B alleles for most subjects in the first cohort. CMV serostatus was the only immune exposure information available for the cohort. Most TCR sequences were observed very rarely across donors, whereas some public TCRs were present in many individuals.

The cohort comprised some 730 healthy bone marrow donors. All cohort members were sampled while nominally healthy, although unrecorded immune exposures were likely present. The donor tested CMV seropositive, placing the donor among the roughly 300 seropositive members of the cohort. A peripheral blood sample was provided by each donor, and peripheral blood mononuclear cells were used for TCR beta sequencing. Genomic DNA was extracted from the blood cell samples with the Qiagen DNeasy Blood Extraction Kit. This sequence was found in a man aged 25 to 40 in good health and CMV-seropositive. Specimen: PBMCs.

The sequenced DNA is TGTGCCAGCAGTGAAATGAGAACAGGGGGGCCCCAAGAGACCCAGTACTTC. Its translation reads: CASSEMRTGGPQETQYF. The chain employs TRBV6-1 and TRBJ2-5; 8 bases in the middle match TRBD1. Reading the germline V gene gives CDR1 MNHNS and CDR2 SASEGT. Its CDR3 holds 17 amino acids, cysteine through phenylalanine. Solely the CDR3 DNA is kept, with 51 bases framed from the first base. V is cut back by 2 bases and J by 1 base, with 9 bases in the junction unmatched.